Each of the 22 T cell receptor beta chains below was sequenced from the same sample in a study of follicular helper T cells after annual influenza vaccination. Sequenced by immunoSEQ multiplex PCR; TCRdb stores in-frame clones only, minus some. The sample holds some 15,000 clones, about four fifths seen once. This sample's time point: 2014-2015 season, 7 days after vaccination. The sample was CXCR5+ CD38- circulating T follicular helper cells from blood, taken 7 days after influenza vaccination. The subset is: circulating Tfh, non-naive CD4+CXCR5+PD-1+ (ICOS+CD38+ or ICOS-CD38-). The receptors shown here come from an adult who received the influenza vaccine.

The chain couples TRBV27 to TRBJ1-2, with a possible D match to TRBD1 (5 bases). CDR3 length equals 13 residues. Looked up from germline, CDR1 is MNHEY and CDR2 is SMNVEV (reference sequence). The ends were cut back, 1 base at V and 6 bases at J, with 9 bases in the middle. This CDR3 is CASSLLAGNGYTF. Written as DNA, the CDR3 is TGTGCCAGCAGTTTATTAGCAGGGAATGGCTACACCTTC.

A word on this clone: At one end the junction does not follow the germline gene, possibly because of a read error. The V gene is TRBV19, the J gene TRBJ1-6, with D uncertain. The CDR3 spans 13 residues. Germline CDR1 LNHDA, CDR2 SQIVND (reference sequence). CDR3 DNA: TGTGCCAGCCTGGCGGACTATGATTCACCCCTCCACTTT. Amino acids: CASLADYDSPLHF.

The rearrangement uses TRBV28 and TRBJ2-1; the D gene is possibly TRBD2 (6 bases). This CDR3 has 15 residues. V was clipped by 7 bases and J by 1 base, with 14 bases between them. Germline V gene sequence: CDR1 MDHEN, CDR2 SYDVKM. The CDR3 reads CASKTGLKSYNEQFF. Here the CDR3 DNA reads TGTGCCAGCAAAACGGGACTCAAGTCCTACAATGAGCAGTTCTTC.

This clone appeared once. This rearrangement joins TRBV7-2 to TRBJ2-1; 11 positions agree with TRBD2. This CDR3 spans 14 amino acids. V gave up 4 bases and J gave up 12 bases; unmatched junction bases: 8. Germline CDR1 reads SGHTA; CDR2 reads FQGNSA. The chain's CDR3 is CASSWGTSGATQFF. The DNA for the CDR3 is TGTGCCAGCAGCTGGGGGACTAGCGGTGCGACGCAGTTCTTC.

The V and J genes are TRBV5-1 and TRBJ2-5, with TRBD1 matching over 12 bases. This CDR3 is built from 16 residues. The V gene's germline CDR1 is SGHRS and CDR2 YFSETQ. The trim removed 5 bases at V and 5 bases at J, leaving 10 bases unmatched. CDR3 amino acids: CASSSTRDRGLETQYF. CDR3 DNA: TGCGCCAGCAGTTCCACTCGGGACAGGGGGCTGGAGACCCAGTACTTC.

This clone has a handful of counts. The rearrangement uses TRBV5-6 and TRBJ2-3; 12 bases match TRBD2. Germline values: CDR1 SGHDT, CDR2 YYEEEE. The ends lost 6 bases at V and 4 bases at J; junction bases unmatched: 6. This CDR3 has 15 amino acids. Written as DNA, the CDR3 is TGTGCCAGCACCCCTAGCGGGAGGGCAGCAGATACGCAGTATTTT. This gives the protein CASTPSGRAADTQYF.

This clone appeared once. CDR3 loop: CACRSRGLNTIYF. The CDR3 DNA is TGTGCCTGTAGGAGCAGGGGGCTGAACACCATATATTTT. The J gene is TRBJ1-3, the V gene TRBV30; 8 bases match TRBD1. V dropped 6 bases and J dropped 7; count of bases not matched to a gene: 8. This CDR3 is 13 amino acids long. Germline values: CDR1 GTSNPN, CDR2 SVGIG (reference sequence). Drawing the rest from reference TRBV30 and TRBJ1-3, the complete variable domain is SQTIHQWPATLVQPVGSPLSLECTVEGTSNPNLYWYRQAAGRGLQLLFYSVGIGQISSEVPQNLSASRPQDRQFILSSKKLLLSDSGFYLCACRSRGLNTIYFGEGSWLTVV.

This clone was detected only a few times. V is TRBV6-6 and J is TRBJ2-3; TRBD2 matches 7 bases. The ends lost 2 bases at V and 6 bases at J; junction bases unmatched: 11. This CDR3 has 16 residues. Germline CDR1 reads MNHNY; CDR2 reads SVGAGI (reference sequence). CDR3: CASSYPNTRGWDTQYF. In nucleotides, the CDR3 is TGTGCCAGCAGTTACCCTAATACGCGGGGGTGGGATACGCAGTATTTT.

The chain couples TRBV5-6 to TRBJ1-1; the D is unclear. The CDR3 is 16 amino acids. The germline gives CDR1 SGHDT, CDR2 YYEEEE. Trimming cost V 1 base and J 1 base, with 14 bases left between them. The CDR3 loop is CASSLLSQATNTEAFF. The CDR3 coding sequence is TGTGCCAGCAGCTTGTTATCCCAGGCTACGAACACTGAAGCTTTCTTT.

The V gene is TRBV6-5, the J gene TRBJ1-1; D ambiguous. The CDR3 is made up of 13 amino acids. V gave up 2 bases and J gave up 7 bases, with 11 bases separating them. Germline V gene data show CDR1 as MNHEY and CDR2 as SVGAGI. The DNA of the CDR3 is TGTGCCAGCAGTTACCCCGTGGAGATTGAAGCTTTCTTT. The encoded protein is CASSYPVEIEAFF.

The chain couples TRBV5-8 to TRBJ2-1; 9 bases agree with TRBD1. V gave up 3 bases and J gave up 9 bases; unmatched junction bases: 10. This CDR3 has 15 amino acids. Germline assignment: CDR1 SGHTS and CDR2 YDEGEE. The CDR3 DNA sequence: TGTGCCAGCAGCTCGGGACAGGGCGAAAAGGGTGAGCAGTTCTTC. This codes for CASSSGQGEKGEQFF.

The J gene is TRBJ1-5, the V gene TRBV18; D is undetermined. V shed 3 bases and J shed 4 bases, with 7 bases lying between them. CDR3 length equals 13 residues. Germline loops: CDR1 KGHSH, CDR2 LQKENI. The CDR3 region is CASSPAGNQPQHF. The CDR3 DNA is TGTGCCAGCTCACCTGCGGGAAATCAGCCCCAGCATTTT.

This clone was detected a few times. The J gene is TRBJ1-1, the V gene TRBV18, with D perhaps TRBD1 (5 bases). In germline, CDR1 is KGHSH, CDR2 LQKENI. Trimming cost V 0 bases and J 2 bases, with 10 bases left between them. The CDR3 is made up of 15 amino acids. Here the CDR3 reads CASSPPGQINTEAFF. The CDR3 DNA sequence: TGTGCCAGCTCACCACCGGGGCAGATAAACACTGAAGCTTTCTTT. Filled out from reference TRBV18 and TRBJ1-1, the complete variable domain reads NAGVMQNPRHLVRRRGQEARLRCSPMKGHSHVYWYRQLPEEGLKFMVYLQKENIIDESGMPKERFSAEFPKEGPSILRIQQVVRGDSAAYFCASSPPGQINTEAFFGQGTRLTVV.

The CDR3 coding sequence is TGTGCCAGCAGCTCGGTAGCGGGAAATCGGGCAGATACGCAGTATTTT. Translated, it gives CASSSVAGNRADTQYF. The rearrangement links TRBV11-2 to TRBJ2-3, with TRBD2 matching over 8 bases. The CDR3 runs to 16 residues. The germline gives CDR1 SGHAT, CDR2 FQNNGV. With V trimmed by 4 bases and J by 4 bases, 10 bases remained unmatched. The full variable domain, rest sourced from reference TRBV11-2 and TRBJ2-3, is EAGVAQSPRYKIIEKRQSVAFWCNPISGHATLYWYQQILGQGPKLLIQFQNNGVVDDSQLPKDRFSAERLKGVDSTLKIQPAKLEDSAVYLCASSSVAGNRADTQYFGPGTRLTVL.

This sequence joins TRBV5-1 and TRBJ2-1; TRBD2 aligns across 8 bases. This CDR3 region has 16 residues. Trimming removed 0 bases from V and 1 base from J; junction bases left unmatched: 3. The germline gives CDR1 SGHRS, CDR2 YFSETQ. The chain's CDR3 is CASSLVAGGSYNEQFF. CDR3 DNA: TGCGCCAGCAGCTTGGTTGCGGGGGGTTCCTACAATGAGCAGTTCTTC.

The CDR3 nucleotides are TGCGCCAGCAGCCAAGGGACAGTCCCAGAACCTGGAAACACCATATATTTT. Its protein is CASSQGTVPEPGNTIYF. V is TRBV4-1 and J is TRBJ1-3; D perhaps matches TRBD1 (6 bases). The CDR3 sequence is 17 residues long. V lost 1 base and J lost 2, with 15 bases in between. Germline-derived CDR1 and CDR2 are MGHRA and YSYEKL.

In its sample, this clone was seen a few times. The rearrangement uses TRBV6-1 and TRBJ1-3, with D possibly TRBD1 on 5 matching bases. The germline V gene has CDR1 MNHNS and CDR2 SASEGT. CDR3 length: 16 amino acids. With 2 bases removed from V and 0 bases from J, the gap between germline ends came to 11 bases. CDR3 DNA: TGTGCCAGCAGTGAATTGTACAGGCCCTCTGGAAACACCATATATTTT. This sequence encodes CASSELYRPSGNTIYF.

As regards this clone: The identical CDR3 is also encoded by other nucleotide sequences in the sample. The CDR3 DNA is TGTGCCAGCACCCTAGGGGCACAAGAGACCCAGTACTTC. Translating gives CASTLGAQETQYF. This chain uses TRBV5-6 with TRBJ2-5, with D possibly matching TRBD1 (5 bases). CDR3 length: 13 amino acids. Trimming shortened V by 6 bases and J by 2 bases, and 11 bases separated the two germline ends. Per germline, CDR1 SGHDT and CDR2 YYEEEE.

The sample holds a few counts of this clone. The chain recombines TRBV11-2 with TRBJ2-3; 12 bases are a match to TRBD2. Germline CDR1 and CDR2: SGHAT and FQNNGV. J gave up 2 bases and V 5 bases, and 5 bases lay outside the gene matches. The CDR3 has 16 residues. CDR3 bases: TGTGCCAGCAGCCAACTAGCGGGGGGACTCACAGATACGCAGTATTTT. Protein product: CASSQLAGGLTDTQYF.

The chain recombines TRBV7-8 with TRBJ2-7; a weak D match, TRBD2 (6 bases). The V gene's germline CDR1 is SGHVS and CDR2 FQNEAQ. V dropped 5 bases and J dropped 5 bases, with 19 bases sitting between them. This CDR3 has 15 amino acids. CDR3 in amino acids: CASSVGREQVHEQYF. CDR3 in DNA: TGTGCCAGCAGCGTAGGCCGGGAGCAGGTCCACGAGCAGTACTTC. The entire variable domain, with the rest obtained from reference TRBV7-8 and TRBJ2-7, is as follows: GAGVSQSPRYKVAKRGQDVALRCDPISGHVSLFWYQQALGQGPEFLTYFQNEAQLDKSGLPSDRFFAERPEGSVSTLKIQRTQQEDSAVYLCASSVGREQVHEQYFGPGTRLTVT.

This clone was detected only once. This rearrangement joins TRBV6-6 to TRBJ2-1, with 11 bases lining up with TRBD1. Trimming removed 6 bases from V and 6 bases from J; junction bases left unmatched: 10. This CDR3 is built from 16 residues. Germline V gene sequence: CDR1 MNHNY, CDR2 SVGAGI (reference sequence). The CDR3 sequence: CASSTPGTGGPNEQFF. CDR3 nucleotides: TGTGCCAGCAGCACCCCCGGGACAGGGGGACCCAATGAGCAGTTCTTC.

There are a few counts of this clone. V usage is TRBV6-1 and J usage is TRBJ1-5, with a tentative D call TRBD1 (5 bases). Germline V gene sequence: CDR1 MNHNS, CDR2 SASEGT. Trimming stripped 6 bases from V and 5 bases from J, with 14 bases between. The CDR3 is made up of 14 amino acids. The CDR3 DNA sequence: TGTGCCAGCAGGGCCCCAGGGATTCATCAGCCCCAGCATTTT. Encoded protein: CASRAPGIHQPQHF.